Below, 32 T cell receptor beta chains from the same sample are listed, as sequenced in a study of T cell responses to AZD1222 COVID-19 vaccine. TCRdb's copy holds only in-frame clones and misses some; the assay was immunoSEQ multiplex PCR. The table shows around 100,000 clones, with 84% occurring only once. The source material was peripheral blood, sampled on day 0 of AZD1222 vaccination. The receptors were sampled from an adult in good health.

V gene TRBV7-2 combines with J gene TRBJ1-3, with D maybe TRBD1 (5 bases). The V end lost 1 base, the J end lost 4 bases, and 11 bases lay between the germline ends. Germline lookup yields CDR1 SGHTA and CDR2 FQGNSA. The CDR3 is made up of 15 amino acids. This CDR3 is CASSLGPHRGNTIYF. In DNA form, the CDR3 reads TGTGCCAGCAGCTTAGGGCCCCACAGGGGAAACACCATATATTTT.

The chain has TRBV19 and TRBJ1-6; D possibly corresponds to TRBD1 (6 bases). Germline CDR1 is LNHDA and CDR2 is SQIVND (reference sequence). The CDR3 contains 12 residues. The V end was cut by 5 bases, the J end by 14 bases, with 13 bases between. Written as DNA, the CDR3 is TGTGCCAGTAGTCCCTCCACAGGGTCCCTCCACTTT. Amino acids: CASSPSTGSLHF.

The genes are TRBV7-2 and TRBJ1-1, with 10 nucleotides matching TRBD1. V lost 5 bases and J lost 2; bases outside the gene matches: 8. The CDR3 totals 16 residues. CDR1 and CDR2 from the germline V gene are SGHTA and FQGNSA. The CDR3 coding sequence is TGTGCCAGCAGCCTGAGACAGGGGGCCACAAACACTGAAGCTTTCTTT. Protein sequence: CASSLRQGATNTEAFF.

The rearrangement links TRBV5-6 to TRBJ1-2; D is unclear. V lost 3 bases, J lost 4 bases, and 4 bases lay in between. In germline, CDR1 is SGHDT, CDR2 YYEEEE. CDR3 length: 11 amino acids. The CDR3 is CASSSAYGYTF. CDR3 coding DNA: TGTGCCAGCAGCTCGGCCTATGGCTACACCTTC.

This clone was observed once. CDR3 sequence: CASSSGQKNQPQHF. The CDR3 DNA follows: TGTGCCAGCAGCTCGGGACAGAAAAATCAGCCCCAGCATTTT. The chain links TRBV7-2 to TRBJ1-5, with 7 bases identical to TRBD1. The CDR3 runs to 14 residues. Looked up from germline, CDR1 is SGHTA and CDR2 is FQGNSA. V lost 4 bases to trimming and J lost 4 bases; unmatched junction nucleotides: 4.

CDR3 amino acids: CASSIRGMDEAFF. In DNA, the CDR3 is TGTGCCAGTAGTATTAGAGGGATGGATGAAGCTTTCTTT. V gene TRBV19 combines with J gene TRBJ1-1; D is undetermined. Per the germline V gene, CDR1 is LNHDA and CDR2 is SQIVND (reference sequence). Trimming left V 3 bases short and J 7 bases short, with 12 bases between. The CDR3 has 13 residues.

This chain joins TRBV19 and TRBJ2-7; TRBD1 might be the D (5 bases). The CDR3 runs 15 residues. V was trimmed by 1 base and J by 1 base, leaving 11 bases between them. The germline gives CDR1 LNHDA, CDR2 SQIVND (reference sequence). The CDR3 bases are TGTGCCAGTAGTATAGTTTGGACACCATCCTACGAGCAGTACGTC. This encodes CASSIVWTPSYEQYV.

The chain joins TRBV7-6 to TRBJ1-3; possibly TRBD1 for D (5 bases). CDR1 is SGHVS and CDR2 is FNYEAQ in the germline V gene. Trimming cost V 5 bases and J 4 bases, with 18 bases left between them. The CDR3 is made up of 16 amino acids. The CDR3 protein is CASSPAGGVGGNTIYF. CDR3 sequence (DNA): TGTGCCAGCAGCCCCGCAGGAGGGGTGGGCGGAAACACCATATATTTT.

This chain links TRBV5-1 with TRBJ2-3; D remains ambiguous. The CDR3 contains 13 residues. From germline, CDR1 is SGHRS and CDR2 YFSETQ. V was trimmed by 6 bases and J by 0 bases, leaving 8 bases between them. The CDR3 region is CASNLQSTDTQYF. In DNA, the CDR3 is TGCGCCAGCAACCTCCAAAGCACAGATACGCAGTATTTT.

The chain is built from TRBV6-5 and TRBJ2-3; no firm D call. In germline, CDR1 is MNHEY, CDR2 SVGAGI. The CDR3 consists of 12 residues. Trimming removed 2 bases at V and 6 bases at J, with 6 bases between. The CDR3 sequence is CASSYIGDTQYF. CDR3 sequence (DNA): TGTGCCAGCAGTTACATTGGGGATACGCAGTATTTT.

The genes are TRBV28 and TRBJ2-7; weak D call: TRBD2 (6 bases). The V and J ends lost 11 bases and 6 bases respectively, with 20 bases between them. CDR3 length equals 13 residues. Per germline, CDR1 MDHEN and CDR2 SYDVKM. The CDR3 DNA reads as TGTGCCGGGAGGAGGGCGGCTGCTGGCGAGCAGTACTTC. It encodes CAGRRAAAGEQYF.

This CDR3 is CASSQPQGDTEAFF. As DNA, the CDR3 is TGTGCCAGCAGTCAACCTCAGGGGGACACTGAAGCTTTCTTT. The J gene is TRBJ1-1, the V gene TRBV28; 7 bases match TRBD1. CDR3 length equals 14 residues. The germline V gene encodes CDR1 MDHEN and CDR2 SYDVKM. The V segment lost 5 bases and the J segment 3 bases; nucleotides outside the gene matches: 6.

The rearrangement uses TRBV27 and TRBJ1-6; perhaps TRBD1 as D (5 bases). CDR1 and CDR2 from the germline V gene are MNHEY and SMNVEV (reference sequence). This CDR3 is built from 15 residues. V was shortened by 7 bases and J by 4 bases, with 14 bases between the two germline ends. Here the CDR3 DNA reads TGTGCCAGCACCCTAGACAGTGGTTATAATTCACCCCTCCACTTT. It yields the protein CASTLDSGYNSPLHF.

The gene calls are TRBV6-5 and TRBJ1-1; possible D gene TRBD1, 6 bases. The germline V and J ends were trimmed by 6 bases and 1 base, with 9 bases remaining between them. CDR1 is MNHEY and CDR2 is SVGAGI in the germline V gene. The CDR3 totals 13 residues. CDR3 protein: CASRTTGNTEAFF. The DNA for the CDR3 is TGTGCCAGCAGAACGACAGGGAACACTGAAGCTTTCTTT.

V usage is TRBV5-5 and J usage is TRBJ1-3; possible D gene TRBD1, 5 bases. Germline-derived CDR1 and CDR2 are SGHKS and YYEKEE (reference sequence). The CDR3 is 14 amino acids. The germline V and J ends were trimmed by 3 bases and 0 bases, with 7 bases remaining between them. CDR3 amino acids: CASSWDLSGNTIYF. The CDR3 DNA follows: TGTGCCAGCAGCTGGGACCTCTCTGGAAACACCATATATTTT.

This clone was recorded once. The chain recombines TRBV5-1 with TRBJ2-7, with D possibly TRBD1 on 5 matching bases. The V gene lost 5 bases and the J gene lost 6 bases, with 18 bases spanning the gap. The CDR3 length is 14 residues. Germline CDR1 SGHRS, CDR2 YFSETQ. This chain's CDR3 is CASSSESGLGEQYF. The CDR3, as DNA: TGCGCCAGCAGTTCTGAGTCAGGGTTGGGCGAGCAGTACTTC.

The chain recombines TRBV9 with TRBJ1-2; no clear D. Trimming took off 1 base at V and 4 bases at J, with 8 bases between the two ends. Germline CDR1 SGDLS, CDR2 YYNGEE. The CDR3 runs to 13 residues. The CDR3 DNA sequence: TGTGCCAGCAGCGTAACCCCTATCTATGGCTACACCTTC. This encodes CASSVTPIYGYTF. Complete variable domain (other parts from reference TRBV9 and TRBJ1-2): DSGVTQTPKHLITATGQRVTLRCSPRSGDLSVYWYQQSLDQGLQFLIQYYNGEERAKGNILERFSAQQFPDLHSELNLSSLELGDSALYFCASSVTPIYGYTFGSGTRLTVV.

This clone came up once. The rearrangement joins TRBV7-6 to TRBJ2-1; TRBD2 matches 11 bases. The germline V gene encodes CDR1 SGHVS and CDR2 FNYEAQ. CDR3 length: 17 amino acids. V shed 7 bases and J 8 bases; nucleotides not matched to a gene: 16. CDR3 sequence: CASIPLASGRIRDEQFF. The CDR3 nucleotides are TGTGCCAGCATCCCCCTAGCTAGCGGGAGGATTCGGGATGAGCAGTTCTTC.

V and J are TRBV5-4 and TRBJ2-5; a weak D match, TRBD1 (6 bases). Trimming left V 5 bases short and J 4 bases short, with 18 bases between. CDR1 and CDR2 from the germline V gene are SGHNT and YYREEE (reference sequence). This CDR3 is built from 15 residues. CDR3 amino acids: CASSRPGASGETQYF. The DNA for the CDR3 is TGTGCCAGCAGTCGCCCAGGGGCGTCAGGAGAGACCCAGTACTTC.

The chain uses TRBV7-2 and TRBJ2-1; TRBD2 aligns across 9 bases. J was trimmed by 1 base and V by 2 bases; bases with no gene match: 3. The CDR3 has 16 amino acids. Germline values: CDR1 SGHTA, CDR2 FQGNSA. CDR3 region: CASSLRRGGSYNEQFF. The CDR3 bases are TGTGCCAGCAGCTTAAGGCGGGGGGGATCCTACAATGAGCAGTTCTTC.

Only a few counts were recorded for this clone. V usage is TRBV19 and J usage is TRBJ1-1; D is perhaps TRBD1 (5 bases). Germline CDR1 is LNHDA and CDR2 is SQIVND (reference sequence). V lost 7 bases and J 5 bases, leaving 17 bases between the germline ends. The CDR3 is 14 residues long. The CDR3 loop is CASTSMGRTTEAFF. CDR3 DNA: TGTGCCAGTACAAGCATGGGGCGGACGACTGAAGCTTTCTTT.

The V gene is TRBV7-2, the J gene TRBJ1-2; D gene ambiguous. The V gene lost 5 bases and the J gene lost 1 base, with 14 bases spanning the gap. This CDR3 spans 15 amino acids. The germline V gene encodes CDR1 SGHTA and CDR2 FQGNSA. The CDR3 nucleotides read TGTGCCAGCAGCCTTCTAGAAAACGATAACTATGGCTACACCTTC. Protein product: CASSLLENDNYGYTF.

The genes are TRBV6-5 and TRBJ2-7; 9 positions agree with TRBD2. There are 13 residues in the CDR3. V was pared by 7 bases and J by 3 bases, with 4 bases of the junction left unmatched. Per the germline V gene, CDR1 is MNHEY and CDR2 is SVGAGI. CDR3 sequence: CASTGTSSYEQYF. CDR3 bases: TGTGCCAGCACCGGGACTAGCAGCTACGAGCAGTACTTC.

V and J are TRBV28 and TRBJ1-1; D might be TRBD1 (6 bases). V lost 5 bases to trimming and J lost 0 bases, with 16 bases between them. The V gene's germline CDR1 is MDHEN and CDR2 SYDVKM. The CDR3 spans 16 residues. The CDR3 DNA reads TGTGCCAGCAGTCCCTACCCGACAGGTGTGAACACTGAAGCTTTCTTT. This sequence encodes CASSPYPTGVNTEAFF.

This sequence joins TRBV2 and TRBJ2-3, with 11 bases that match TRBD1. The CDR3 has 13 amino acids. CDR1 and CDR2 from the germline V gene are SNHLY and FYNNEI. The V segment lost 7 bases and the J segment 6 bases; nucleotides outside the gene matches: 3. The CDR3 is CASNGQGADTQYF. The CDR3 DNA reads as TGTGCCAGCAATGGACAGGGGGCGGATACGCAGTATTTT.

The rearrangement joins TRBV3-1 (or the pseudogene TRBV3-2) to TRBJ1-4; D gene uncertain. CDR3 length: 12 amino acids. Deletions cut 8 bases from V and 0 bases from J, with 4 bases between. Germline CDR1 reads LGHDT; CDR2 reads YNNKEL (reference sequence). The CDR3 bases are TGTGCCAGCGCCGCAACTAATGAAAAACTGTTTTTT. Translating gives CASAATNEKLFF.

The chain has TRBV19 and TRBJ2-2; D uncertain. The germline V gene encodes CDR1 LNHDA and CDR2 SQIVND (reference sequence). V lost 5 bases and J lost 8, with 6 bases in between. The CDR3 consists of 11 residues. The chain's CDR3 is CASSWWGELFF. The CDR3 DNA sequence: TGTGCCAGTAGTTGGTGGGGGGAGCTGTTTTTT.

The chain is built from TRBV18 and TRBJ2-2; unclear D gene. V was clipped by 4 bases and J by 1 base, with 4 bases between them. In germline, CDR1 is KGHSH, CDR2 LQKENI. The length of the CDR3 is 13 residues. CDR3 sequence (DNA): TGTGCCAGCTCACTTCAGAACACCGGGGAGCTGTTTTTT. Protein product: CASSLQNTGELFF.

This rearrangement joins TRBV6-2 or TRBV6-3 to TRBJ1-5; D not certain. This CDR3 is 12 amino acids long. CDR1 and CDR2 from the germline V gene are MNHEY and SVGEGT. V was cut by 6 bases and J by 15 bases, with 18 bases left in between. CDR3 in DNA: TGTGCCAGCAGCGCCCAGGCGGCTTACAGGCATTTT. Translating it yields CASSAQAAYRHF.

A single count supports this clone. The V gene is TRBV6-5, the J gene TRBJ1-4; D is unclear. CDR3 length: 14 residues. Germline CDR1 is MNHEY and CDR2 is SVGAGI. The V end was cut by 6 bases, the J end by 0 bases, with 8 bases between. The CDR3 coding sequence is TGTGCCAGCAGCCGTCAGGCAACTAATGAAAAACTGTTTTTT. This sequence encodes CASSRQATNEKLFF.

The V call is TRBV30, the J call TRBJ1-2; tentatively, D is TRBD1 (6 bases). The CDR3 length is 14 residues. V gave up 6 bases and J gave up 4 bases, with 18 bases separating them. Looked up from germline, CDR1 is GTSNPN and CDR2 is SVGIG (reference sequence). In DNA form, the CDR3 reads TGTGCCTGTCCCGAGTGGGGAGGGGGCTATGGCTACACCTTC. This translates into CACPEWGGGYGYTF.

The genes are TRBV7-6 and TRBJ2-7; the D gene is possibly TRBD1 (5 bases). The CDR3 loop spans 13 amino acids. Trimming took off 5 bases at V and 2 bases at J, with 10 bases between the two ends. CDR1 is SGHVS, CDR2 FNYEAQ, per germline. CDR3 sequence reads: CASSQGTAYEQYF. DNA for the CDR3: TGTGCCAGCAGCCAGGGTACGGCCTACGAGCAGTACTTC.